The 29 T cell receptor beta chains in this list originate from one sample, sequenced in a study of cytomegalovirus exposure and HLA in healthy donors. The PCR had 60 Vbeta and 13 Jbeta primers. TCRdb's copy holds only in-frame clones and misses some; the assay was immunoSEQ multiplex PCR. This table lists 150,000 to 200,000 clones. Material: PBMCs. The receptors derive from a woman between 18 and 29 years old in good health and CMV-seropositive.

The DNA of the CDR3 is TGTGCCAGCAGTTTTTCCGGGACAACGAGCTCCTACGAGCAGTACTTC. Its translation is CASSFSGTTSSYEQYF. This chain connects TRBV6-5 to TRBJ2-5; a possible D gene is TRBD1 (6 bases). The end of the DNA aligns better with TRBJ2-7, so the J call may be wrong. Germline V lookup: CDR1 MNHEY, CDR2 SVGAGI. This CDR3 region has 16 residues.

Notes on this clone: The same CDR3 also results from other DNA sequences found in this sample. CDR3 DNA sequence: TGTGCCAGCAGCGTAGCCGGGGGGTCCTCCTACAATGAGCAGTTCTTC. Translated, it gives CASSVAGGSSYNEQFF. V usage is TRBV9 and J usage is TRBJ2-1; 7 bases are a match to TRBD2. Germline CDR1 reads SGDLS; CDR2 reads YYNGEE. Trimming at V came to 0 bases and at J to 0 bases, leaving 3 bases not matched to a gene. This CDR3 has 16 residues.

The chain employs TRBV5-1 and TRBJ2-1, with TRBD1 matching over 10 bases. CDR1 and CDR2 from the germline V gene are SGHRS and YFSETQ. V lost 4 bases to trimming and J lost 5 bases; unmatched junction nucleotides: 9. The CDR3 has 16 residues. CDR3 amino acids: CASSKAGTGANNEQFF. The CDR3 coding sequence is TGCGCCAGCAGCAAAGCCGGGACAGGGGCTAACAATGAGCAGTTCTTC.

CDR3 protein: CASSFTDTNTEAFF. The CDR3 coding sequence is TGTGCCAGCAGCTTCACAGATACGAACACTGAAGCTTTCTTT. The rearrangement links TRBV9 to TRBJ1-1; D is uncertain. Germline V gene data show CDR1 as SGDLS and CDR2 as YYNGEE. The V end was cut by 4 bases, the J end by 1 base, with 11 bases between. The CDR3 runs 14 residues.

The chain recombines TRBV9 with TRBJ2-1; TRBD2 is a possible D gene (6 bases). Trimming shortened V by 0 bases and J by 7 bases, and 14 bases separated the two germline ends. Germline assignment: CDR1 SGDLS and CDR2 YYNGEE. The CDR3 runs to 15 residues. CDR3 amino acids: CASSVVGGVGNEQFF. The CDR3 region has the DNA TGTGCCAGCAGCGTAGTCGGGGGAGTCGGTAATGAGCAGTTCTTC.

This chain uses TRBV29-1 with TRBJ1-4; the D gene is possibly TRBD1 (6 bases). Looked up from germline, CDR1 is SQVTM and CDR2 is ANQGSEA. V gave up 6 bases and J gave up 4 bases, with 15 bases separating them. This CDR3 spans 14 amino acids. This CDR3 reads CSVRPPGDNEKLFF. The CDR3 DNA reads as TGCAGCGTCCGACCTCCAGGGGATAATGAAAAACTGTTTTTT.

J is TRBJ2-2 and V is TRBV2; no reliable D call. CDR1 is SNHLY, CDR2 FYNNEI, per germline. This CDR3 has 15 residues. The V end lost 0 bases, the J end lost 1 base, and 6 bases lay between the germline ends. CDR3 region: CASSEASWNTGELFF. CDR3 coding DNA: TGTGCCAGCAGTGAAGCGAGCTGGAACACCGGGGAGCTGTTTTTT.

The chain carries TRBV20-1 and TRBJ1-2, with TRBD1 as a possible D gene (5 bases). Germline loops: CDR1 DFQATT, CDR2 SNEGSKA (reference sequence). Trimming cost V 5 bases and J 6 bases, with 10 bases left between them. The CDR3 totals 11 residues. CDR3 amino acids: CSAPGKHGYTF. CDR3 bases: TGCAGTGCTCCAGGGAAGCATGGCTACACCTTC.

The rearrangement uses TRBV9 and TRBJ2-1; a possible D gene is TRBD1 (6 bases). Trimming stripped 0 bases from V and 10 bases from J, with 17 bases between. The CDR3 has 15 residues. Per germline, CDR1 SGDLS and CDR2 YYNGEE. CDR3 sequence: CASSVEGTGGREQFF. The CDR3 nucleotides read TGTGCCAGCAGCGTAGAAGGAACTGGGGGCAGGGAGCAGTTCTTC.

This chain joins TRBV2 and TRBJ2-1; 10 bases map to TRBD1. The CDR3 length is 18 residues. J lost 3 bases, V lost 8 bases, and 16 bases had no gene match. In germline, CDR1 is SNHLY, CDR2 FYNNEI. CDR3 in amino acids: CASRVTGGLGPVYNEQFF. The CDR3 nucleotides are TGTGCCAGCCGAGTGACAGGGGGCTTAGGCCCTGTCTACAATGAGCAGTTCTTC.

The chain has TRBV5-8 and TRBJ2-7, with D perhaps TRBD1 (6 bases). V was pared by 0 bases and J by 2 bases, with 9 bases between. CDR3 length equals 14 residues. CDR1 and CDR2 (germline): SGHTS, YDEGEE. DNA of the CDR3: TGTGCCAGCAGCTTGGATCAGGGGACCTACGAGCAGTACTTC. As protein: CASSLDQGTYEQYF.

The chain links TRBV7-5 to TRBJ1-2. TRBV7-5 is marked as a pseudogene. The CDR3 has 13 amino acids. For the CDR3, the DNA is TGTGTCAGAAGCTTATCCGCGGGATATGGCTACACCTTC. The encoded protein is CVRSLSAGYGYTF.

CDR3 amino acids: CAWARRGSEQYF. The CDR3 DNA sequence: TGTGCCTGGGCTAGGCGTGGTAGTGAGCAGTACTTC. The chain recombines TRBV30 with TRBJ2-7; the D is unclear. The length of the CDR3 is 12 residues. Germline-derived CDR1 and CDR2 are GTSNPN and SVGIG (reference sequence). V lost 5 bases and J 7 bases, leaving 15 bases between the germline ends.

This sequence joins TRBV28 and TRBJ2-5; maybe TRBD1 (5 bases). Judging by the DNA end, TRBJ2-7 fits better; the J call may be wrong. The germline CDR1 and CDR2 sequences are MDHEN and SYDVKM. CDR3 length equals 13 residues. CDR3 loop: CASTRPRTYEQYF. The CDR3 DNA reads TGTGCCAGCACCAGACCCAGGACATACGAGCAGTACTTC.

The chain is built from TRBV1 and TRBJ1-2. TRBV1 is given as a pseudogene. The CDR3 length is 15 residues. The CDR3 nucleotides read TGCACCAGCAGCCAAGGGGAGATCCCACCCTATGGCTACACCTTC. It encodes CTSSQGEIPPYGYTF.

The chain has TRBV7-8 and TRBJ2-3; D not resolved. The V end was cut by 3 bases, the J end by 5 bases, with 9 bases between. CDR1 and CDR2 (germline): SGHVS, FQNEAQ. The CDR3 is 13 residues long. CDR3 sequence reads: CASSFARLDTQYF. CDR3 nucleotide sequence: TGTGCCAGCAGCTTCGCCAGGCTAGATACGCAGTATTTT.

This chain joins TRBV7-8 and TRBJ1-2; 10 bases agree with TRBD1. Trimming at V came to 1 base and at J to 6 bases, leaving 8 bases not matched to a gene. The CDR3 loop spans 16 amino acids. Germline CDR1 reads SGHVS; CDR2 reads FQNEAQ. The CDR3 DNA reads TGTGCCAGCAGCTTAGTGGCGACAGGGGGCGGGCATGGCTACACCTTC. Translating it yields CASSLVATGGGHGYTF.

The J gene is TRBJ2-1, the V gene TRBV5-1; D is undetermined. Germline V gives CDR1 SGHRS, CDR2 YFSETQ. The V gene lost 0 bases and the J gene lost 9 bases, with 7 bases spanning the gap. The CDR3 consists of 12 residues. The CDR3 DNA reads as TGCGCCAGCAGCTTGGATCGCGGTGAGCAGTTCTTC. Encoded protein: CASSLDRGEQFF. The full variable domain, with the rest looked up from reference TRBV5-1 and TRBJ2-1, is KAGVTQTPRYLIKTRGQQVTLSCSPISGHRSVSWYQQTPGQGLQFLFEYFSETQRNKGNFPGRFSGRQFSNSRSEMNVSTLELGDSALYLCASSLDRGEQFFGPGTRLTVL.

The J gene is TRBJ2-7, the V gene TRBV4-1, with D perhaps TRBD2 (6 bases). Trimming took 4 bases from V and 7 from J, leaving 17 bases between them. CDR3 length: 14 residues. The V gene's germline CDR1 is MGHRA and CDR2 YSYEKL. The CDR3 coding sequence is TGCGCCAGCAGCCTCCCGGAGGGGTGGAGGGAGCAGTACTTC. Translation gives CASSLPEGWREQYF.

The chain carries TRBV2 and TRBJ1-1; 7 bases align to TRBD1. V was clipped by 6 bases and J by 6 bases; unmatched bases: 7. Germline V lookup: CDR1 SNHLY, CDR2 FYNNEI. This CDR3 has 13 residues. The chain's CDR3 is CASSDREWAEAFF. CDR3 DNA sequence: TGTGCCAGCAGCGACAGGGAGTGGGCTGAAGCTTTCTTT.

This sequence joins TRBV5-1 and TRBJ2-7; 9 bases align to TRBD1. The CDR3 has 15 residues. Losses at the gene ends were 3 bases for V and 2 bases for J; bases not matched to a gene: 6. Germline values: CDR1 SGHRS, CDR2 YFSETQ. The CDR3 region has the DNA TGCGCCAGCAGCTCCCAAGGGACAGGGACCTACGAGCAGTACTTC. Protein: CASSSQGTGTYEQYF.

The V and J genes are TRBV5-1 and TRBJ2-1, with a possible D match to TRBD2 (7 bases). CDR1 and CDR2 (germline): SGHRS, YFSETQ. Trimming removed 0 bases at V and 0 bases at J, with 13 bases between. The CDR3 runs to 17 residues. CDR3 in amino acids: CASSLDGGPSSYNEQFF. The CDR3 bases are TGCGCCAGCAGCTTGGACGGGGGGCCAAGCTCCTACAATGAGCAGTTCTTC.

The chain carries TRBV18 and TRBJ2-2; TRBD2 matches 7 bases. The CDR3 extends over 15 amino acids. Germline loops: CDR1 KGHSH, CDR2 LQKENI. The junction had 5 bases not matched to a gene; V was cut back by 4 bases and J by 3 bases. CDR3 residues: CASSLAGVDTGELFF. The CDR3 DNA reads TGTGCCAGCTCACTGGCGGGAGTCGACACCGGGGAGCTGTTTTTT.

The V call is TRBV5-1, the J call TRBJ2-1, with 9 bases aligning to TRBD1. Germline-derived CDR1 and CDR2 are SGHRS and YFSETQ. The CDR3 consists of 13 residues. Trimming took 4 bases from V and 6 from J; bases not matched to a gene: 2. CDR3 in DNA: TGCGCCAGCAGCAAGACAGGGGGCAATGAGCAGTTCTTC. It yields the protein CASSKTGGNEQFF.

CDR3 region: CASSQKGAGPSSPLHF. In DNA form, the CDR3 reads TGCGCCAGCAGCCAAAAAGGAGCAGGGCCGAGTTCACCCCTCCACTTT. The chain links TRBV4-3 to TRBJ1-6, with a tentative D call TRBD1 (5 bases). Germline CDR1 and CDR2: LGHNA and YSLEER. CDR3 length equals 16 residues. V was trimmed by 2 bases and J by 9 bases, leaving 17 bases between them.

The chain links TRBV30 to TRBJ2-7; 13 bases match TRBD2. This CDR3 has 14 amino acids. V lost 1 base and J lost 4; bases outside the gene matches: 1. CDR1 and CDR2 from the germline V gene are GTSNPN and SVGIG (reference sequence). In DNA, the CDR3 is TGTGCCTGGAGTGGGACTAGCGGGAGTTACGAGCAGTACTTC. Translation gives CAWSGTSGSYEQYF.

The DNA of the CDR3 is TGTGCCAGCAGTCCAACCCCCCCTAGAGATTCACCCCTCCACTTT. Its protein product is CASSPTPPRDSPLHF. This chain links TRBV27 with TRBJ1-6; D uncertain. There are 15 residues in the CDR3. Germline values: CDR1 MNHEY, CDR2 SMNVEV (reference sequence). Trimming pared 5 bases from V and 8 bases from J, leaving 16 bases between.

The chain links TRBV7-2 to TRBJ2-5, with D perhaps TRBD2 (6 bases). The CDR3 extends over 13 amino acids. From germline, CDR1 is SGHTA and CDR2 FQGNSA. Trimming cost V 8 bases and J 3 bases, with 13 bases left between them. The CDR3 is CASRRGAKETQYF. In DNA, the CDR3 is TGTGCCAGCCGCCGCGGGGCCAAAGAGACCCAGTACTTC.

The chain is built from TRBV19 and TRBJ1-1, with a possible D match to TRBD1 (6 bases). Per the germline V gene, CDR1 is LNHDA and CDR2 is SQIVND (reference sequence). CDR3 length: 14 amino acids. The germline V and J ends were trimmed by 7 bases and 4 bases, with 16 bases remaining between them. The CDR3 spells CASTGAWGGTEAFF. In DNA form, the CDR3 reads TGTGCCAGTACGGGGGCCTGGGGGGGCACTGAAGCTTTCTTT.